This T cell receptor (beta chain) comes out of a study of T-cell memory formation after mild COVID-19. The TCR alpha and TCR beta cDNA libraries, bearing sample barcodes and UMIs, were generated by 5'RACE using constant-segment primers. Using its own MiXCR run on the 5' RACE reads, TCRdb lists one record per CDR3 protein. Here the sample spans approximately 300,000 distinct CDR3 sequences, 15% to 20% being singletons. CDR1 and CDR2 (germline): MNHEY, SVGAGI. CDR3 length: 15 amino acids. Germline trimming cut 0 bases from V and 6 bases from J; bases unmatched to any gene: 4. Study-level points and caveats: Clones contracting over day 15 to 85 were CD4/CD8 balanced, with later expanders leaning CD4+. Nothing showed for sure that second-wave clones peaking on day 37 were SARS-CoV-2 specific.

As concerns this clonotype: As yet, its antigen is unknown.

The clonotype was recovered from a man between 18 and 35 years old who had mild COVID-19 (a few samples of this study predate the infection). Cell type and time point are not known. Input material: PBMCs or a T cell subset sorted from them (not recorded which). V usage is TRBV6-5 and J usage is TRBJ1-1; 10 positions agree with TRBD1. CDR3 protein: CASSYSRQGAAEAFF. CDR3 coding DNA: TGTGCCAGCAGTTACTCACGACAGGGGGCGGCTGAAGCTTTCTTT.